These T cell receptor beta chains were read from a single sample in a study of cytomegalovirus exposure and HLA in healthy donors. The protocol was immunoSEQ multiplex PCR, while the TCRdb copy is restricted to in-frame clones and leaves out a portion. The sample includes over 80,000 clones, around 74% of them seen just once. Material for sequencing was PBMCs. These receptor sequences come from a female donor in good health and CMV-seropositive. The CDR3 runs from the conserved cysteine through the conserved F or W. Fields, in order: V gene, clone size, D gene, J gene, CDR3 protein, CDR3 DNA. A D gene is named only where the DNA matches it firmly. Size is omitted from some rows. Given values are once, few, many or a class for expanded clones.

v_call: TRBV5-4
clone_size: -
d_call: -
j_call: TRBJ1-2
cdr3_aa: CASSSSHDGYTF
cdr3_nt: TGTGCCAGCAGCTCGAGTCATGATGGCTACACCTTC

v_call: TRBV28
clone_size: -
d_call: TRBD2
j_call: TRBJ2-5
cdr3_aa: CASSWGLANQETQYF
cdr3_nt: TGTGCCAGCAGTTGGGGACTAGCGAACCAAGAGACCCAGTACTTC

v_call: TRBV15
clone_size: -
d_call: TRBD2
j_call: TRBJ2-5
cdr3_aa: CATSSGEGNQETQYF
cdr3_nt: TGTGCCACCAGCAGTGGGGAGGGGAACCAAGAGACCCAGTACTTC

v_call: TRBV7-6
clone_size: -
d_call: -
j_call: TRBJ2-7
cdr3_aa: CASSLQQEGEQYF
cdr3_nt: TGTGCCAGCAGCCTACAACAGGAAGGCGAGCAGTACTTC

v_call: TRBV5-4
clone_size: -
d_call: -
j_call: TRBJ2-7
cdr3_aa: CASSPQIGDEQYF
cdr3_nt: TGTGCCAGCAGCCCTCAGATAGGGGACGAGCAGTACTTC

v_call: TRBV5-6
clone_size: once
d_call: -
j_call: TRBJ1-2
cdr3_aa: CASSLAGNPYGYTF
cdr3_nt: TGTGCCAGCAGCTTGGCAGGGAACCCCTATGGCTACACCTTC

v_call: TRBV11-3
clone_size: once
d_call: -
j_call: TRBJ1-5
cdr3_aa: CASSGGGQPQHF
cdr3_nt: TGTGCCAGCAGCGGGGGAGGCCAGCCCCAGCATTTT

v_call: TRBV9
clone_size: -
d_call: TRBD2
j_call: TRBJ2-7
cdr3_aa: CASSRGLADNYEQYF
cdr3_nt: TGTGCCAGCAGCCGGGGACTAGCGGACAACTACGAGCAGTACTTC

v_call: TRBV28
clone_size: -
d_call: -
j_call: TRBJ2-7
cdr3_aa: CAISSSYEQYF
cdr3_nt: TGTGCCATCTCTAGCTCCTACGAGCAGTACTTC

v_call: TRBV5-1
clone_size: -
d_call: TRBD2
j_call: TRBJ2-3
cdr3_aa: CASSNVGGGTDTQYF
cdr3_nt: TGCGCCAGCTCCAATGTGGGGGGAGGGACAGATACGCAGTATTTT

v_call: TRBV11-2
clone_size: -
d_call: TRBD1
j_call: TRBJ1-2
cdr3_aa: CASSSTGGRYGYTF
cdr3_nt: TGTGCCAGCAGCTCGACAGGGGGAAGGTATGGCTACACCTTC

v_call: TRBV6-5
clone_size: -
d_call: TRBD1
j_call: TRBJ1-5
cdr3_aa: CASSADGTGQPQHF
cdr3_nt: TGTGCCAGCAGTGCGGACGGGACAGGACAGCCCCAGCATTTT

v_call: TRBV13
clone_size: -
d_call: -
j_call: TRBJ1-1
cdr3_aa: CASSLGSRAEAFF
cdr3_nt: TGTGCCAGCAGCTTAGGGAGCCGGGCTGAAGCTTTCTTT

v_call: TRBV28
clone_size: -
d_call: TRBD1
j_call: TRBJ1-5
cdr3_aa: CASRTEGQGQLVPQHF
cdr3_nt: TGTGCCAGCAGGACAGAGGGACAGGGTCAGTTAGTGCCCCAGCATTTT

v_call: TRBV10-3
clone_size: -
d_call: -
j_call: TRBJ1-1
cdr3_aa: CAISVRNTEAFF
cdr3_nt: TGTGCCATCAGTGTTAGGAACACTGAAGCTTTCTTT

v_call: TRBV12-5
clone_size: -
d_call: -
j_call: TRBJ2-1
cdr3_aa: CASGLVTGGRDEQFF
cdr3_nt: TGTGCTAGTGGTTTGGTAACGGGGGGCCGGGATGAGCAGTTCTTC

v_call: TRBV7-3
clone_size: few
d_call: -
j_call: TRBJ2-5
cdr3_aa: CASSLSGQETQYF
cdr3_nt: TGTGCCAGCAGTCTTAGCGGACAAGAGACCCAGTACTTC

v_call: TRBV7-2
clone_size: -
d_call: -
j_call: TRBJ1-4
cdr3_aa: CASSSGTHEKLFF
cdr3_nt: TGTGCCAGCAGCTCCGGGACACATGAAAAACTGTTTTTT

v_call: TRBV9
clone_size: -
d_call: TRBD2
j_call: TRBJ2-1
cdr3_aa: CASSVEGSGGRPSYNEQFF
cdr3_nt: TGTGCCAGCAGCGTAGAGGGTAGCGGGGGGCGCCCCTCCTACAATGAGCAGTTCTTC

v_call: TRBV6-6
clone_size: -
d_call: TRBD1
j_call: TRBJ2-6
cdr3_aa: CASSYPTGTGANVLTF
cdr3_nt: TGTGCCAGCAGTTACCCGACAGGGACTGGGGCCAACGTCCTGACTTTC

v_call: TRBV29-1
clone_size: -
d_call: TRBD2
j_call: TRBJ2-1
cdr3_aa: CSPGLADNEQFF
cdr3_nt: TGCAGCCCGGGACTAGCGGACAATGAGCAGTTCTTC

v_call: TRBV11-2
clone_size: -
d_call: TRBD2
j_call: TRBJ2-3
cdr3_aa: CASSSLAGSTDTQYF
cdr3_nt: TGTGCCAGCAGCTCCTTAGCGGGGAGCACAGATACGCAGTATTTT

v_call: TRBV4-3
clone_size: -
d_call: TRBD1
j_call: TRBJ1-1
cdr3_aa: CASSQGQVWDTEAFF
cdr3_nt: TGCGCCAGCAGCCAGGGACAGGTCTGGGACACTGAAGCTTTCTTT

v_call: TRBV2
clone_size: few
d_call: TRBD2
j_call: TRBJ2-3
cdr3_aa: CASRERGVTDTQYF
cdr3_nt: TGTGCCAGCAGGGAGCGGGGGGTCACAGATACGCAGTATTTT

v_call: TRBV9
clone_size: -
d_call: TRBD1
j_call: TRBJ1-1
cdr3_aa: CASSLTGATEAFF
cdr3_nt: TGTGCCAGCAGCCTCACAGGGGCCACTGAAGCTTTCTTT

v_call: TRBV7-2
clone_size: -
d_call: TRBD1
j_call: TRBJ1-3
cdr3_aa: CASSPASTGAGNTIYF
cdr3_nt: TGTGCCAGCAGCCCGGCCTCCACAGGGGCGGGAAACACCATATATTTT

v_call: TRBV10-3
clone_size: -
d_call: -
j_call: TRBJ1-2
cdr3_aa: CAISESRIGAVSNYGYTF
cdr3_nt: TGTGCCATCAGTGAGTCTAGGATTGGGGCAGTCTCAAACTATGGCTACACCTTC

v_call: TRBV5-1
clone_size: -
d_call: TRBD1
j_call: TRBJ2-7
cdr3_aa: CASSPPGTGTYEQYF
cdr3_nt: TGCGCCAGCAGCCCCCCCGGGACAGGGACCTACGAGCAGTACTTC

v_call: TRBV27
clone_size: -
d_call: -
j_call: TRBJ2-7
cdr3_aa: CATSRGGSEQYF
cdr3_nt: TGTGCCACCTCGAGGGGGGGGTCCGAGCAGTACTTC

v_call: TRBV7-8
clone_size: -
d_call: -
j_call: TRBJ1-2
cdr3_aa: CASSLAAGPAGGYTF
cdr3_nt: TGTGCCAGCAGCTTAGCGGCCGGCCCAGCAGGAGGCTACACCTTC

v_call: TRBV28
clone_size: -
d_call: -
j_call: TRBJ2-1
cdr3_aa: CASSFGQAGNEQFF
cdr3_nt: TGTGCCAGCAGCTTCGGACAGGCGGGAAATGAGCAGTTCTTC

v_call: TRBV11-1
clone_size: few
d_call: -
j_call: TRBJ2-7
cdr3_aa: CASSPIAVTPSF
cdr3_nt: TGTGCCAGCAGCCCCATAGCGGTGACCCCCTCCTTC

v_call: TRBV14
clone_size: -
d_call: -
j_call: TRBJ1-1
cdr3_aa: CASSQHLGQTTEAFF
cdr3_nt: TGTGCCAGCAGCCAGCACCTTGGACAGACCACTGAAGCTTTCTTT

v_call: TRBV2
clone_size: few
d_call: -
j_call: TRBJ1-5
cdr3_aa: CASNWQVNQPQHF
cdr3_nt: TGTGCCAGCAACTGGCAGGTCAATCAGCCCCAGCATTTT

v_call: TRBV2
clone_size: -
d_call: TRBD2
j_call: TRBJ2-5
cdr3_aa: CASRTSGNWETQYF
cdr3_nt: TGTGCCAGTCGGACTAGCGGGAATTGGGAGACCCAGTACTTC

v_call: TRBV28
clone_size: few
d_call: -
j_call: TRBJ2-7
cdr3_aa: CASRLLGSGYEQYF
cdr3_nt: TGTGCCAGCAGGCTCTTAGGATCGGGCTACGAGCAGTACTTC

v_call: TRBV30
clone_size: -
d_call: -
j_call: TRBJ1-1
cdr3_aa: CAWGKSLRGITEAFF
cdr3_nt: TGTGCCTGGGGGAAGTCGCTCCGGGGGATCACTGAAGCTTTCTTT

v_call: TRBV5-1
clone_size: -
d_call: TRBD1
j_call: TRBJ1-1
cdr3_aa: CASSSMTGDTEAFF
cdr3_nt: TGCGCCAGCAGCTCGATGACAGGGGACACTGAAGCTTTCTTT

v_call: TRBV7-8
clone_size: -
d_call: TRBD2
j_call: TRBJ2-3
cdr3_aa: CASSLRTSGSRDTQYF
cdr3_nt: TGTGCCAGCAGCCTACGGACTAGCGGGAGTCGTGATACGCAGTATTTT

v_call: TRBV27
clone_size: -
d_call: -
j_call: TRBJ2-7
cdr3_aa: CASSLRVAYEQYF
cdr3_nt: TGTGCCAGCAGTCTCAGGGTGGCCTACGAGCAGTACTTC

v_call: TRBV29-1
clone_size: once
d_call: TRBD1
j_call: TRBJ1-3
cdr3_aa: CSVRSGTGGNTIYF
cdr3_nt: TGCAGCGTTAGGTCAGGGACAGGTGGAAACACCATATATTTT

v_call: TRBV10-3
clone_size: few
d_call: -
j_call: TRBJ2-7
cdr3_aa: CAISDTGSTRPGYEQYF
cdr3_nt: TGTGCCATCAGTGACACAGGGTCGACCCGACCTGGCTACGAGCAGTACTTC

v_call: TRBV2
clone_size: -
d_call: TRBD2
j_call: TRBJ2-1
cdr3_aa: CASNRPGLAGNNEQFF
cdr3_nt: TGTGCCAGCAATCGACCCGGACTAGCGGGGAACAATGAGCAGTTCTTC

v_call: TRBV4-1
clone_size: -
d_call: TRBD1
j_call: TRBJ1-1
cdr3_aa: CASSPWKGTGGPEAFF
cdr3_nt: TGCGCCAGCAGCCCATGGAAGGGGACAGGGGGCCCTGAAGCTTTCTTT

v_call: TRBV7-2
clone_size: once
d_call: -
j_call: TRBJ2-2
cdr3_aa: CASSFRVPGELFF
cdr3_nt: TGTGCCAGCAGCTTCAGGGTTCCAGGGGAGCTGTTTTTT

v_call: TRBV30
clone_size: -
d_call: -
j_call: TRBJ2-3
cdr3_aa: CAWTGVADTQYF
cdr3_nt: TGTGCCTGGACAGGGGTTGCAGATACGCAGTATTTT

v_call: TRBV5-1
clone_size: -
d_call: TRBD1
j_call: TRBJ1-2
cdr3_aa: CASSWGTQGSTTF
cdr3_nt: TGCGCCAGCAGCTGGGGGACACAGGGGTCTACCACCTTC

v_call: TRBV11-2
clone_size: -
d_call: -
j_call: TRBJ2-2
cdr3_aa: CASSYSTGELFF
cdr3_nt: TGTGCCAGCAGCTACAGCACCGGGGAGCTGTTTTTT

v_call: TRBV5-4
clone_size: -
d_call: TRBD1
j_call: TRBJ1-1
cdr3_aa: CASSLGDRVGSTEAFF
cdr3_nt: TGTGCCAGCAGCTTGGGGGACAGGGTAGGGAGTACTGAAGCTTTCTTT

v_call: TRBV10-3
clone_size: -
d_call: -
j_call: TRBJ2-3
cdr3_aa: CAIAGKRQDTQYF
cdr3_nt: TGTGCCATCGCGGGGAAACGTCAAGATACGCAGTATTTT

v_call: TRBV10-2
clone_size: -
d_call: -
j_call: TRBJ2-7
cdr3_aa: CASSGRGEQYF
cdr3_nt: TGCGCCAGCAGTGGTCGGGGCGAGCAGTACTTC

v_call: TRBV29-1
clone_size: -
d_call: -
j_call: TRBJ1-2
cdr3_aa: CSVREQFEGYTF
cdr3_nt: TGCAGCGTTAGAGAACAGTTCGAAGGCTACACCTTC

v_call: TRBV14
clone_size: -
d_call: -
j_call: TRBJ1-1
cdr3_aa: CASSQLQGINTEAFF
cdr3_nt: TGTGCCAGCAGCCAATTACAGGGAATTAACACTGAAGCTTTCTTT

v_call: TRBV6-5
clone_size: -
d_call: -
j_call: TRBJ2-1
cdr3_aa: CATTYPPNEQFF
cdr3_nt: TGTGCCACCACCTACCCACCCAATGAGCAGTTCTTC

v_call: TRBV9
clone_size: -
d_call: -
j_call: TRBJ1-5
cdr3_aa: CASSGEQGDQPQHF
cdr3_nt: TGTGCCAGCAGCGGGGAACAGGGCGATCAGCCCCAGCATTTT

v_call: TRBV4-2
clone_size: -
d_call: -
j_call: TRBJ2-3
cdr3_aa: CASSPAPGASTDTQYF
cdr3_nt: TGTGCCAGCAGCCCCGCCCCCGGTGCTAGCACAGATACGCAGTATTTT